The text below deals with one T cell receptor (beta chain). Its antigen is unknown. cDNA specific to TCR beta was made from about 550 ng of total RNA, with a constant-region primer employed for priming. Libraries for TCR beta were built through three nested multiplex PCR rounds, which together made up a slightly modified ARM-PCR procedure. The opening two PCR rounds, ten to eleven cycles each, paired TRBV1-TRBV30 forward primers with a C-beta reverse primer. TCRdb independently ran MiXCR on the multiplex PCR reads; one entry per CDR3 protein. The data hold over 45,000 distinct CDR3 sequences, with about two thirds observed a single time. CDR1 and CDR2 (germline): LNHDA, SQIVND (reference sequence). This CDR3 region has 17 residues. The V segment lost 3 bases and the J segment 4 bases; nucleotides outside the gene matches: 9. Taking about 18-30 mg of unsorted bulk tissue, the authors co-extracted RNA and DNA.

This sample was included in a study of tumor-infiltrating lymphocytes in primary liver carcinoma. Study-level information: Between roughly 4 and 11 cm across, the tumors were all of stage T1-T3 N0M0. Productive TCRbeta reads per sample were roughly 3.5 to 8 million, not differing by tissue. Study results and caveats: The 250 largest clones made up significantly more of tumor than blood repertoires (p = 0.039).

The chain uses TRBV19 and TRBJ2-1; TRBD2 matches 10 bases. The sample was liver tumor tissue from sampling region 5. Subset denoted: tumor region T5, tumor centre. The TCR comes from a man aged 35 to 55 with primary liver carcinoma and hepatitis B virus infection. Here the CDR3 reads CASSMNPPSGSYNEQFF. CDR3 bases: TGTGCCAGTAGTATGAATCCCCCTAGCGGGAGTTACAATGAGCAGTTCTTC.